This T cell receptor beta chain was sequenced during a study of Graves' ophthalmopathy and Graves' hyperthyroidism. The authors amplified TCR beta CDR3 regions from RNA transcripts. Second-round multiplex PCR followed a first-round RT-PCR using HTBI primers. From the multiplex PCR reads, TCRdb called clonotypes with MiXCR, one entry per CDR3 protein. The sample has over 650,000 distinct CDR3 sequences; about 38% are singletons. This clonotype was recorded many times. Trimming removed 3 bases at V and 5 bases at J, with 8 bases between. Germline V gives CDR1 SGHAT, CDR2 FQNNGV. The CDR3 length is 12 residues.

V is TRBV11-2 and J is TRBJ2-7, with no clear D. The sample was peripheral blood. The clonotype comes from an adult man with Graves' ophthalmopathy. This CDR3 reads CASSFATHEQYF. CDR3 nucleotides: TGTGCCAGCAGCTTCGCGACCCACGAGCAGTACTTC.